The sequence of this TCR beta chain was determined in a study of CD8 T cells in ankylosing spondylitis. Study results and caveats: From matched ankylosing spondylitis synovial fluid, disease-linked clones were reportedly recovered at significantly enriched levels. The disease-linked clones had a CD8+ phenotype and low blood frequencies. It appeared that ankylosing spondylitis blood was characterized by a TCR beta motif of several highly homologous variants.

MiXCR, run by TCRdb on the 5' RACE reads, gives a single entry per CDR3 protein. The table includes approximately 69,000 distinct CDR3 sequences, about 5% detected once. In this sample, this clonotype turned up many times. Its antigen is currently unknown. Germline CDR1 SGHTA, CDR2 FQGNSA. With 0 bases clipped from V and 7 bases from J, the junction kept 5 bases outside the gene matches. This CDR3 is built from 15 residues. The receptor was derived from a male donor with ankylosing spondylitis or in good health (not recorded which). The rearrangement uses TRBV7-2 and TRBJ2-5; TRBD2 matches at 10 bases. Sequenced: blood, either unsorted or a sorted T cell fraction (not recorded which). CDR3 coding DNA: TGTGCCAGCAGCTTAGCACTAGCGGGGATGGTGACCCAGTACTTC. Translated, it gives CASSLALAGMVTQYF.